Detailed here is one TCR beta chain. The table came from immunoSEQ multiplex PCR; TCRdb's copy has only in-frame clones and leaves some out. The sample shows 150,000 to 200,000 clones, about 88% of them seen only once. Those enrolled, adults aged roughly 18 to 95 years, came from around 24 US areas. The sample is drawn from a study of blood T cell repertoires in COVID-19. Study-level information: From T cells, B-cell-depleted T cells, or PBMCs came the material, which was cDNA or gDNA.

This CDR3 comprises 13 residues. The V gene lost 2 bases and the J gene lost 4 bases, with 9 bases spanning the gap. Looked up from germline, CDR1 is MNHEY and CDR2 is SMNVEV (reference sequence). The V call is TRBV27, the J call TRBJ2-7; a possible D gene is TRBD1 (6 bases). What was sequenced was PBMCs or T cells enriched from blood (not recorded which). The receptor was derived from a woman aged 40 to 49 with acute COVID-19. CDR3 sequence reads: CASSLRTEYEQYF. For the CDR3, the DNA is TGTGCCAGCAGTTTACGGACAGAATACGAGCAGTACTTC.